This TCR beta chain was identified during a study of T-cell reconstitution after alpha-beta-depleted transplantation in children. Unique molecular identifiers featured in how the TCRbeta library was prepared. TCRdb processed the PCR reads anew with MiXCR; each CDR3 protein has one entry. Of around 530,000 distinct CDR3 sequences listed, 32% are singletons. The V gene lost 1 base and the J gene lost 1 base, with 23 bases spanning the gap. This CDR3 is 20 amino acids long. Only a few counts were recorded for this clonotype. This receptor was obtained from a human donor who donated a stem cell graft to a child with aplastic anemia. J is TRBJ2-1 and V is TRBV12-3 or TRBV12-4, with D possibly being TRBD1 or TRBD2 (5 bases each). Sequencing was performed on PBMCs from the stem cell graft donor, taken from the stem cell graft. The DNA of the CDR3 is TGTGCCAGCAGTTTAGGGCAGGGAAAGGGTAGCTGGGGGTCCTACAATGAGCAGTTCTTC. Protein product: CASSLGQGKGSWGSYNEQFF.